This T cell receptor (beta chain) was observed in a study of radiation and T cells in renal cell carcinoma. V lost 7 bases to trimming and J lost 1 base, with 17 bases between them. Germline V gives CDR1 SEHNR, CDR2 FQNEAQ (reference sequence). The CDR3 has 17 residues. Time point described: blood 4 weeks post-SBRT, at nephrectomy. The treatment is: 15 Gy SBRT to primary tumor, nephrectomy 4 weeks later. Clones were read by immunoSEQ multiplex PCR, and TCRdb kept only the in-frame ones, dropping some. The top ten hold about 2.5% of the sample, which has some 80,000 clones, approximately 87% seen once.

This TCR came from a woman aged 60-70 years with renal cell carcinoma. J is TRBJ2-6 and V is TRBV7-9; weak D call: TRBD1 (5 bases). The specimen comprised blood, sampled from a patient whose treatment included radiotherapy and nephrectomy. This CDR3 is CASTPPRARSGANVLTF. CDR3 nucleotides: TGTGCCAGCACCCCCCCCAGGGCAAGGTCTGGGGCCAACGTCCTGACTTTC.